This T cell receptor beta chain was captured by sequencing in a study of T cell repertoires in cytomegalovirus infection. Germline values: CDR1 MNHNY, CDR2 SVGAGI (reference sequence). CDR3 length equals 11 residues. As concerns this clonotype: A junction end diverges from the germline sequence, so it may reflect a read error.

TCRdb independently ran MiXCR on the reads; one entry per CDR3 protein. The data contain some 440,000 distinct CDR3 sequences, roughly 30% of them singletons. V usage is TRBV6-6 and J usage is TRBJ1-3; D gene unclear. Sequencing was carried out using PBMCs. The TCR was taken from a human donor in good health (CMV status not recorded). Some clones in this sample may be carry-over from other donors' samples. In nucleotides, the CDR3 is TGTGCCAGCGAGCTGTGGAACACCATATCTTTT. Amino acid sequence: CASELWNTISF.